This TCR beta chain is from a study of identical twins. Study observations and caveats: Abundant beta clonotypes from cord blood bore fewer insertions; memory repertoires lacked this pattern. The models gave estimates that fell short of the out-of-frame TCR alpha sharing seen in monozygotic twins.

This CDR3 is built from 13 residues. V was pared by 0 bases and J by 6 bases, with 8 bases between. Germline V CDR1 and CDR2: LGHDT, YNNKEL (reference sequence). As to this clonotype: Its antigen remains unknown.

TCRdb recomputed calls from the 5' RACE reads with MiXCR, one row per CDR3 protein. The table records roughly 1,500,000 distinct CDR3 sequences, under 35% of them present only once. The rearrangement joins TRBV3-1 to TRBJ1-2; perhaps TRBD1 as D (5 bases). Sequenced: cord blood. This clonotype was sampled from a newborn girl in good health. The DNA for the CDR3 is TGTGCCAGCAGCCAAGAATCAGGGAATGGCTACACCTTC. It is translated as CASSQESGNGYTF.